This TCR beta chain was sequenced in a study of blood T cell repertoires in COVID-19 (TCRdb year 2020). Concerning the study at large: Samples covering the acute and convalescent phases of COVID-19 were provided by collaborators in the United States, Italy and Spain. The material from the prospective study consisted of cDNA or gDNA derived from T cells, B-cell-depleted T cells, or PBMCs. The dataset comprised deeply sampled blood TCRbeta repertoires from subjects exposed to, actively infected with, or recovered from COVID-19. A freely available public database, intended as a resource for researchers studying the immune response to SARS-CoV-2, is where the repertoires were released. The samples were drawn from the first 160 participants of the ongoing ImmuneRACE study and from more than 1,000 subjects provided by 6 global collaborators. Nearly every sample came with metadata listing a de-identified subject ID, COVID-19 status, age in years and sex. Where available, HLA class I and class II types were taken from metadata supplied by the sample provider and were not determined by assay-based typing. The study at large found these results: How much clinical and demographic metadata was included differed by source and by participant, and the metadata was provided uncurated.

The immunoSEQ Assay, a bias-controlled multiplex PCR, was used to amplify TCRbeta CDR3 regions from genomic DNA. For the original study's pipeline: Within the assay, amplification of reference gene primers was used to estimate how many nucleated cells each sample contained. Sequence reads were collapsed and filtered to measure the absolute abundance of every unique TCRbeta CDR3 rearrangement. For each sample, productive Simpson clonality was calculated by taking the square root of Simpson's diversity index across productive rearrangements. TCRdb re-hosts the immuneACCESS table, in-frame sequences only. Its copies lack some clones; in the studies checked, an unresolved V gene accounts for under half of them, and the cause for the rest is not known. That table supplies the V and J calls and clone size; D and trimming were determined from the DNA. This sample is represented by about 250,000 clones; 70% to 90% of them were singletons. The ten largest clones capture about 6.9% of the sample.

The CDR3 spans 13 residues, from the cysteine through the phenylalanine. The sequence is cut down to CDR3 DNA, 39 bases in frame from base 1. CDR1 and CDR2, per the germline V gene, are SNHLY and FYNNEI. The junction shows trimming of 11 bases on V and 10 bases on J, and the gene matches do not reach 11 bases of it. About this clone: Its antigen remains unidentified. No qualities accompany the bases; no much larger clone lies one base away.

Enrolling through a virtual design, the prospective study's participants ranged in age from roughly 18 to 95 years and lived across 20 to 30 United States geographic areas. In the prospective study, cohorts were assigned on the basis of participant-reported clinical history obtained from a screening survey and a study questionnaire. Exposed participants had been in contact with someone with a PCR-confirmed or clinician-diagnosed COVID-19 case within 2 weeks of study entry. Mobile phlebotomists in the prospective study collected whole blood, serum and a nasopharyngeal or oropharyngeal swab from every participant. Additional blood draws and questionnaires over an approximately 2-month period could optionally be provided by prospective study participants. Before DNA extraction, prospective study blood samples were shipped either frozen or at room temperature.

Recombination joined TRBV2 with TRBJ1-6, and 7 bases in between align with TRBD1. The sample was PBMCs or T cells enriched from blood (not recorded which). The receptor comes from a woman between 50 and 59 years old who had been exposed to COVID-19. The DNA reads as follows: TGTGCCGGGAGACAGGGCCTAAACTCACCCCTCCACTTT. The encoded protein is CAGRQGLNSPLHF.